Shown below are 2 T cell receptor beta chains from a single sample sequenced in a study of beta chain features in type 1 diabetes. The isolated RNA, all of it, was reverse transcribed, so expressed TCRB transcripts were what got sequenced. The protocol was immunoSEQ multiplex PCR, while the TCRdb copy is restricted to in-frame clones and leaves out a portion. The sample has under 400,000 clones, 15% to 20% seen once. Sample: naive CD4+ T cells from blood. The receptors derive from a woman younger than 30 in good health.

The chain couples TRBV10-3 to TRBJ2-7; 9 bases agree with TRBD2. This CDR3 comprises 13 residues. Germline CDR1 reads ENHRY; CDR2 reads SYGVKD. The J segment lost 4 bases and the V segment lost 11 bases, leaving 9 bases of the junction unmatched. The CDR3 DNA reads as TGTGCCGTTTCTAGCGGGATTGTTTACGAGCAGTACTTC. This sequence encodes CAVSSGIVYEQYF.

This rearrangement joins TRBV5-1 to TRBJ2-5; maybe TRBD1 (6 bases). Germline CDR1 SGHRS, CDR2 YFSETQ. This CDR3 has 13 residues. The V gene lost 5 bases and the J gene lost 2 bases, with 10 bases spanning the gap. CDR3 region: CASRPGQQETQYF. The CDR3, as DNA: TGCGCCAGCAGACCCGGACAGCAAGAGACCCAGTACTTC.